This T cell receptor beta chain was found in a study of blood T cell repertoires in COVID-19. Trimming at V came to 6 bases and at J to 9 bases, leaving 12 bases not matched to a gene. The CDR3 is made up of 15 amino acids. The germline V gene encodes CDR1 MNHEY and CDR2 SVGAGI. One Seattle source followed patients from active infection through their disease course. This table comes from immunoSEQ multiplex PCR, and its TCRdb copy is limited to in-frame clones, with some not included. This sample has 200,000 to 300,000 clones, with around 90% found just once. The sequenced material came from peripheral blood. The sequence derives from a woman aged 60 to 75 with COVID-19, enrolled during active disease. V usage is TRBV6-5 and J usage is TRBJ2-1; 9 positions agree with TRBD1. The CDR3 protein is CASSGQGFSSSEQFF. In DNA form, the CDR3 reads TGTGCCAGCAGCGGACAGGGGTTTAGCTCGAGTGAGCAGTTCTTC.